These 21 T cell receptor beta chains were all obtained from the same sample, sequenced in a study of T cell responses to AZD1222 COVID-19 vaccine. Using immunoSEQ multiplex PCR, the repertoire was profiled, and TCRdb retains in-frame clones only, with some absent. The data contain about 100,000 clones, around 90% of them singletons. Specimen: peripheral blood, collected on day 0 of MenACWY control vaccination. The receptors come from an adult in good health.

The rearrangement uses TRBV7-2 and TRBJ2-7; the D is unclear. V was pared by 1 base and J by 2 bases, with 12 bases between. The CDR3 sequence is 15 residues long. The germline gives CDR1 SGHTA, CDR2 FQGNSA. As DNA, the CDR3 is TGTGCCAGCAGCTTAGGTTGGGGATCGGCCTACGAGCAGTACTTC. Its protein is CASSLGWGSAYEQYF.

The chain joins TRBV5-1 to TRBJ2-1, with D tentatively TRBD1 (5 bases). The length of the CDR3 is 17 residues. Per germline, CDR1 SGHRS and CDR2 YFSETQ. V shed 1 base and J shed 7 bases, with 21 bases lying between them. CDR3 amino acids: CASSLYGVGVGGNEQFF. The DNA of the CDR3 is TGCGCCAGCAGCTTGTACGGCGTAGGGGTGGGTGGGAATGAGCAGTTCTTC. The entire variable domain, with the rest obtained from reference TRBV5-1 and TRBJ2-1, is as follows: KAGVTQTPRYLIKTRGQQVTLSCSPISGHRSVSWYQQTPGQGLQFLFEYFSETQRNKGNFPGRFSGRQFSNSRSEMNVSTLELGDSALYLCASSLYGVGVGGNEQFFGPGTRLTVL.

The chain recombines TRBV5-1 with TRBJ2-4, with a possible D match to TRBD2 (6 bases). Germline CDR1 is SGHRS and CDR2 is YFSETQ. V lost 4 bases to trimming and J lost 0 bases, with 8 bases between them. The CDR3 runs to 14 residues. The CDR3 loop reads CASSGTVAKNIQYF. The CDR3 nucleotides read TGCGCCAGCAGCGGGACTGTAGCCAAAAACATTCAGTACTTC.

The chain is built from TRBV2 and TRBJ1-1; no reliable D call. This CDR3 region has 11 residues. The germline gives CDR1 SNHLY, CDR2 FYNNEI. V was trimmed by 6 bases and J by 5 bases, leaving 7 bases between them. The DNA for the CDR3 is TGTGCCAGCAGACGGCATACTGAAGCTTTCTTT. Its translation is CASRRHTEAFF.

Written as DNA, the CDR3 is TGTGCCAGCAGTCGTACAGGGGCGAGCACAGATACGCAGTATTTT. Protein product: CASSRTGASTDTQYF. V usage is TRBV5-4 and J usage is TRBJ2-3; 7 nucleotides align to TRBD1. V shed 5 bases and J 0 bases; nucleotides not matched to a gene: 6. CDR1 is SGHNT and CDR2 is YYREEE in the germline V gene (reference sequence). This CDR3 has 15 residues.

J is TRBJ2-3 and V is TRBV30; D might be TRBD2 (5 bases). V was shortened by 4 bases and J by 0 bases, with 8 bases between the two germline ends. CDR3 length: 13 amino acids. Looked up from germline, CDR1 is GTSNPN and CDR2 is SVGIG (reference sequence). The CDR3 DNA sequence: TGTGCCTGGATTCGGGGAAGCACAGATACGCAGTATTTT. Protein sequence: CAWIRGSTDTQYF.

The V and J genes are TRBV5-1 and TRBJ2-7; 7 bases map to TRBD1. The CDR3 loop spans 14 amino acids. The V segment lost 3 bases and the J segment 9 bases; nucleotides outside the gene matches: 12. Germline V CDR1 and CDR2: SGHRS, YFSETQ. The CDR3 DNA sequence: TGCGCCAGCAGCTCTTCCAGGGGGACCCCTGGGCAGTACTTC. Translated: CASSSSRGTPGQYF.

The rearrangement uses TRBV6-5 and TRBJ2-7; 9 nucleotides align to TRBD1. With 6 bases clipped from V and 5 bases from J, the junction kept 11 bases outside the gene matches. Germline V gives CDR1 MNHEY, CDR2 SVGAGI. CDR3 length: 15 amino acids. CDR3 amino acids: CASSPRKGQGNEQYF. The CDR3 nucleotides are TGTGCCAGCAGCCCGCGTAAGGGACAGGGTAACGAGCAGTACTTC.

The table lists this clone with a count of one. In nucleotides, the CDR3 is TGTGCCATCAGCCCGGGACGGAACGCGAACACCGGGGAGCTGTTTTTT. As protein: CAISPGRNANTGELFF. This chain joins TRBV10-3 and TRBJ2-2; D is tentatively TRBD1 or TRBD2 (5 bases each). This CDR3 has 16 amino acids. V gave up 6 bases and J gave up 0 bases, with 14 bases separating them. Germline CDR1 ENHRY, CDR2 SYGVKD.

This rearrangement joins TRBV28 to TRBJ1-4, with D possibly TRBD1 on 5 matching bases. This CDR3 spans 14 amino acids. The V and J ends lost 7 bases and 5 bases respectively, with 14 bases between them. Germline V lookup: CDR1 MDHEN, CDR2 SYDVKM. CDR3 in DNA: TGTGCCAGCACCGCCGGGGACGTCAATGAAAAACTGTTTTTT. Amino acids: CASTAGDVNEKLFF.

The genes are TRBV12-5 and TRBJ1-5; D not resolved. CDR1 LGHNT and CDR2 FRNRAP come from the germline V gene. The CDR3 spans 13 residues. V lost 1 base and J lost 7, with 8 bases in between. The CDR3 sequence is CASGLGAGQPQHF. The CDR3 nucleotides read TGTGCTAGTGGTTTGGGAGCGGGGCAGCCCCAGCATTTT.

The chain employs TRBV2 and TRBJ1-5; no reliable D call. Germline loops: CDR1 SNHLY, CDR2 FYNNEI. The CDR3 length is 17 residues. The V end was cut by 5 bases, the J end by 2 bases, with 19 bases between. The CDR3 is CASSSLGGRGGNQPQHF. The CDR3, as DNA: TGTGCCAGCAGTTCTCTGGGCGGCCGGGGAGGCAATCAGCCCCAGCATTTT.

The chain employs TRBV5-1 and TRBJ1-1; D is ambiguous. There are 15 residues in the CDR3. Trimming took off 0 bases at V and 1 base at J, with 10 bases between the two ends. Germline-derived CDR1 and CDR2 are SGHRS and YFSETQ. The CDR3 DNA reads as TGCGCCAGCAGCTTGGCCGTCGGCCAGAACACTGAAGCTTTCTTT. It translates to CASSLAVGQNTEAFF.

The V gene is TRBV6-2 or TRBV6-3, the J gene TRBJ2-7; 8 nucleotides align to TRBD1. The junction had 1 base not matched to a gene; V was cut back by 2 bases and J by 4 bases. This CDR3 spans 13 amino acids. CDR1 and CDR2 (germline): MNHEY, SVGEGT. The CDR3 nucleotides read TGTGCCAGCAGTTACGGGACAGGTTACGAGCAGTACTTC. Protein product: CASSYGTGYEQYF.

The rearrangement uses TRBV19 and TRBJ2-1; maybe TRBD1 (5 bases). The V gene's germline CDR1 is LNHDA and CDR2 SQIVND (reference sequence). The CDR3 is 15 amino acids. V lost 3 bases, J lost 5 bases, and 14 bases lay in between. This CDR3 is CASSIIGQGHNEQFF. As DNA, the CDR3 is TGTGCCAGTAGTATTATAGGGCAGGGCCACAATGAGCAGTTCTTC. Full variable domain (outside the CDR3, taken from reference TRBV19 and TRBJ2-1): DGGITQSPKYLFRKEGQNVTLSCEQNLNHDAMYWYRQDPGQGLRLIYYSQIVNDFQKGDIAEGYSVSREKKESFPLTVTSAQKNPTAFYLCASSIIGQGHNEQFFGPGTRLTVL.

The gene calls are TRBV11-2 and TRBJ1-2, with TRBD1 matching over 8 bases. Germline V CDR1 and CDR2: SGHAT, FQNNGV. The CDR3 has 13 amino acids. J was trimmed by 6 bases and V by 3 bases; bases with no gene match: 3. The CDR3 DNA reads as TGTGCCAGCAGCTTGACAGGGGATCATGGCTACACCTTC. Translating it yields CASSLTGDHGYTF.

The chain combines TRBV19 with TRBJ1-1; D is uncertain. There are 14 residues in the CDR3. V was trimmed by 8 bases and J by 0 bases, leaving 13 bases between them. Germline values: CDR1 LNHDA, CDR2 SQIVND (reference sequence). The CDR3 loop reads CASRTFSLNTEAFF. The CDR3 DNA reads TGTGCCAGTCGTACGTTCTCCTTGAACACTGAAGCTTTCTTT.

J is TRBJ1-5 and V is TRBV27, with D maybe TRBD1 (5 bases). This CDR3 is built from 15 residues. Per germline, CDR1 MNHEY and CDR2 SMNVEV (reference sequence). With 3 bases removed from V and 4 bases from J, the gap between germline ends came to 13 bases. CDR3 sequence reads: CASSLEGFGNQPQHF. In DNA form, the CDR3 reads TGTGCCAGCAGTTTGGAGGGGTTCGGAAATCAGCCCCAGCATTTT.

This clone was counted between two and nine times. The V call is TRBV7-9, the J call TRBJ1-6; D not certain. Trimming shortened V by 5 bases and J by 10 bases, and 21 bases separated the two germline ends. The CDR3 contains 16 residues. Germline CDR1 SEHNR, CDR2 FQNEAQ (reference sequence). The CDR3 nucleotides read TGTGCCAGCAGCGCCTCAGGAGGGATTACGACATCACCCCTCCACTTT. Encoded protein: CASSASGGITTSPLHF.

The gene calls are TRBV9 and TRBJ2-7; 9 positions match TRBD2. The CDR3 runs 16 residues. The V and J ends lost 4 bases and 5 bases, in that order; junction bases with no gene match: 13. The germline gives CDR1 SGDLS, CDR2 YYNGEE. This CDR3 is CASSISSGVSSDEQYF. The CDR3, as DNA: TGTGCCAGCAGCATCTCTAGCGGGGTGAGTTCTGACGAGCAGTACTTC.

The chain is built from TRBV5-5 and TRBJ1-2, with TRBD1 matching over 9 bases. V gave up 2 bases and J gave up 8 bases; unmatched junction bases: 7. Germline V gene sequence: CDR1 SGHKS, CDR2 YYEKEE (reference sequence). The CDR3 loop spans 14 amino acids. CDR3 region: CASSFPGTGKGYTF. The CDR3 DNA is TGTGCCAGCAGCTTTCCCGGGACAGGGAAGGGCTACACCTTC.